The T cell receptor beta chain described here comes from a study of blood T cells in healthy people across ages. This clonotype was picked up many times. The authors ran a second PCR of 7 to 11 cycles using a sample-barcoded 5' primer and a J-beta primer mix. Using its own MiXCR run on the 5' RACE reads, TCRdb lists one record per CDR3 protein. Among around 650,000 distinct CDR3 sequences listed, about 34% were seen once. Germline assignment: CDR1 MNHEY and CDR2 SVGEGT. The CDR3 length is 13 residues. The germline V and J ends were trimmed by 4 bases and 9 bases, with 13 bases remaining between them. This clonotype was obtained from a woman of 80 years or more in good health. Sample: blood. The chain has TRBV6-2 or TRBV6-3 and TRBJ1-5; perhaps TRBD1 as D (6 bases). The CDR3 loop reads CASSSLGGTPQHF. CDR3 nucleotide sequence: TGTGCCAGCAGTTCGCTCGGGGGCACGCCCCAGCATTTT.